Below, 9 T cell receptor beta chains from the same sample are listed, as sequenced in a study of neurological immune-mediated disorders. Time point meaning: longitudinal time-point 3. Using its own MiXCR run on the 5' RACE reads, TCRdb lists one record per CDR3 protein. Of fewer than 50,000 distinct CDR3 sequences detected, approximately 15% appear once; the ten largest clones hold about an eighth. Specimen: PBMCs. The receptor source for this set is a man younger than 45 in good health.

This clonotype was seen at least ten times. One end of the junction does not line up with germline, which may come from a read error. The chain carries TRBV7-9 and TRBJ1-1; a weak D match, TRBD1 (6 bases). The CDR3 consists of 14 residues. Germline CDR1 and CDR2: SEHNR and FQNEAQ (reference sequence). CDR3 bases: TGTGCCAGCACCTTACCTGGGGGCAACACTGAAGCTTTCTTT. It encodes CASTLPGGNTEAFF.

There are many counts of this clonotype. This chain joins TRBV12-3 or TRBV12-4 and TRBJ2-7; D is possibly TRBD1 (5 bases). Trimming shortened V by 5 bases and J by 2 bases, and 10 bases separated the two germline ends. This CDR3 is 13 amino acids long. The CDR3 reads CASSQVGPYEQYF. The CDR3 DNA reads TGTGCCAGCAGTCAAGTGGGGCCCTACGAGCAGTACTTC.

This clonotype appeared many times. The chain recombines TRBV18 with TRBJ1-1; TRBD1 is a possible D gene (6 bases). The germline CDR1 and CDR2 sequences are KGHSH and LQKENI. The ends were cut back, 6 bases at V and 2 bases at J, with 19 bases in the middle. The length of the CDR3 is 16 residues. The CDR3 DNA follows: TGTGCCAGCTCCACCAACTTAGGGGGGCTTAACACTGAAGCTTTCTTT. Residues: CASSTNLGGLNTEAFF.

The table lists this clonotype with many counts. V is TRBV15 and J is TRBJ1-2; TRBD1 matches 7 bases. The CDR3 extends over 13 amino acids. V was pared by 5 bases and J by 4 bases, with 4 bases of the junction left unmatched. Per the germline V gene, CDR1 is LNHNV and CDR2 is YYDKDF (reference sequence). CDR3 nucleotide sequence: TGTGCCACCAGCCGGGACAGCATCTATGGCTACACCTTC. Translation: CATSRDSIYGYTF. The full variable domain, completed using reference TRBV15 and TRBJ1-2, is DAMVIQNPRYQVTQFGKPVTLSCSQTLNHNVMYWYQQKSSQAPKLLFHYYDKDFNNEADTPDNFQSRRPNTSFCFLDIRSPGLGDTAMYLCATSRDSIYGYTFGSGTRLTVV.

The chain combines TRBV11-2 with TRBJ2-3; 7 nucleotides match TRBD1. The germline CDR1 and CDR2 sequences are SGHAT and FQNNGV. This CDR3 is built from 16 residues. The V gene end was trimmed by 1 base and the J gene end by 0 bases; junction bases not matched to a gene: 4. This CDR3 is CASSLVQGISTDTQYF. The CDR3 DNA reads TGTGCCAGCAGCTTAGTACAGGGGATTAGCACAGATACGCAGTATTTT.

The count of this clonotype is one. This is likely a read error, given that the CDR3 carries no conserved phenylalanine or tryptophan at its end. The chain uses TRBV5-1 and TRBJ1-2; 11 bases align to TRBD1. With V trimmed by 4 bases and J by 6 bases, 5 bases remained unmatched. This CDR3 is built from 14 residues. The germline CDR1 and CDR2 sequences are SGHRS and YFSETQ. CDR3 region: CASSPGQGANGYTL. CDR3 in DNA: TGCGCCAGCAGCCCCGGACAGGGGGCCAATGGCTACACCCTC.

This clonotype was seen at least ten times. The CDR3 nucleotides read TGTGCCAGCAGTTTAGAACAGGGGAACTACGAGCAGTACTTC. Encoded protein: CASSLEQGNYEQYF. The rearrangement uses TRBV12-3 or TRBV12-4 and TRBJ2-7, with TRBD1 identical over 7 bases. J was trimmed by 3 bases and V by 1 base; bases with no gene match: 3. The CDR3 spans 14 residues.

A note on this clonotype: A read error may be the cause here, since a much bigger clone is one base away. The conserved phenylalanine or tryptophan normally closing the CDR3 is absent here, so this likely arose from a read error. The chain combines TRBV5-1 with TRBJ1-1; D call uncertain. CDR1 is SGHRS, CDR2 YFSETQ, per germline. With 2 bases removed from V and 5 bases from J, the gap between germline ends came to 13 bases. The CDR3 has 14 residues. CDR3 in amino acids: CASSLSGLGTEAFY. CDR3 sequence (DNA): TGCGCCAGCAGCTTATCGGGGTTAGGGACTGAAGCTTTCTAT.

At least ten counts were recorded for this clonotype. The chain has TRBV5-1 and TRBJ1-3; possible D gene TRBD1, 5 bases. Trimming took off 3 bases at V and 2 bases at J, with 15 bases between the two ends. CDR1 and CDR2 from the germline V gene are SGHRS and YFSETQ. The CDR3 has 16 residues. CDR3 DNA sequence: TGCGCCAGCAGCTCTCAGGGTGAGGTCCCTGGAAACACCATATATTTT. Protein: CASSSQGEVPGNTIYF.